This T cell receptor (beta chain) was sequenced for a study of beta chain features in type 1 diabetes. Study as a whole: The study examined 107,917,701 sorted cells across all samples. Study-wide findings and caveats: For Type 1 diabetes patients, all four CD4+ subsets carried TCRB CDR3s that were moderately but significantly shorter. Any PCR bias toward short templates would affect both groups alike.

As every portion of the isolated RNA was reverse transcribed, the sequencing read expressed TCRB transcripts. Read counts averaged approximately 3.6 million for samples of naive, central memory and regulatory T cells. Produced via immunoSEQ multiplex PCR; TCRdb's table is partial and in-frame only. The data show about 280,000 clones, approximately 16% seen once. This clone was observed a handful of times. Its antigen remains unknown. Central memory, naive, regulatory and stem cell-like memory CD4+ cells were sorted by CD45RO/CCR7/CD25/CD127/CD95/CD27. The sample comprised naive CD4+ T cells from blood. The receptor was isolated from a man between 18 and 29 years old with type 1 diabetes.

The chain's CDR3 is CAISGGLNYGYTF. CDR3 bases: TGTGCCATCAGTGGGGGCCTAAACTATGGCTACACCTTC. The rearrangement joins TRBV10-3 to TRBJ1-2; the D gene is possibly TRBD1 (5 bases). Trimming took off 4 bases at V and 2 bases at J, with 8 bases between the two ends. The CDR3 runs to 13 residues. Germline CDR1 is ENHRY and CDR2 is SYGVKD.